Below, 5 T cell receptor beta chains from the same sample are listed, as sequenced in a study of human T cells and chemical hapten exposure (dated by TCRdb to the early 2020s). The library relied on RACE. Sequencing was performed on a NextSeq 500. TCRdb reprocessing: public reads trimmed at Q25 with fastp, clones called with MiXCR, in-frame beta chains kept. A single entry per CDR3 protein holds the most common genes and DNA from its merged rows. In this sample the table shows roughly 80,000 distinct CDR3 sequences, 8.5% to 10% of which occur a single time. Of the sample, about 1.7% falls within the top ten clones. Sample time point, as interpreted from the label and publication: healthy volunteer bleed at 6 weeks. Total RNA was isolated from unfractionated whole blood collected in Tempus Blood RNA tubes. The specimen sequenced was whole blood. Every receptor here comes from a female donor in good health. Some clones in this sample may be carry-over from other donors' samples.

V usage is TRBV5-1 and J usage is TRBJ2-5; D uncertain. Germline V gene lookup returns CDR1 SGHRS and CDR2 YFSETQ. Trimming took off 0 bases at V and 0 bases at J, with 15 bases between the two ends. The CDR3 contains 17 residues. The CDR3 sequence is CASSLEGSTSYQETQYF. CDR3 coding DNA: TGCGCCAGCAGCTTGGAAGGGTCCACTTCGTACCAAGAGACCCAGTACTTC.

This clonotype was observed a few times. V is TRBV6-2 or TRBV6-3 and J is TRBJ2-1, with 7 positions matching TRBD1. The CDR3 extends over 14 amino acids. Looked up from germline, CDR1 is MNHEY and CDR2 is SVGEGT. Losses at the gene ends were 2 bases for V and 7 bases for J; bases not matched to a gene: 5. The CDR3 sequence: CASSYRGQLNEQFF. In DNA, the CDR3 is TGTGCCAGCAGTTACAGGGGGCAATTAAATGAGCAGTTCTTC.

There are many counts of this clonotype. The rearrangement links TRBV29-1 to TRBJ2-2; 8 bases agree with TRBD1. The germline CDR1 and CDR2 sequences are SQVTM and ANQGSEA. The CDR3 length is 16 residues. V trimming: 4 bases; J trimming: 5 bases; junction bases outside the gene matches: 12. DNA of the CDR3: TGCAGCGTTGTGGTCTCGCAGGGGGCGAGTACCGGGGAGCTGTTTTTT. Translation: CSVVVSQGASTGELFF.

This clonotype was seen a few times. This chain connects TRBV5-1 to TRBJ2-5; the D gene could be TRBD1 or TRBD2 (6 bases each). CDR3 length equals 16 residues. The ends were cut back, 4 bases at V and 4 bases at J, with 20 bases in the middle. Germline loops: CDR1 SGHRS, CDR2 YFSETQ. Here the CDR3 reads CASSPWGPEGGETQYF. The CDR3 region has the DNA TGCGCCAGCAGCCCCTGGGGGCCTGAGGGGGGAGAGACCCAGTACTTC.

This clonotype is medium-sized in the sample. The chain links TRBV2 to TRBJ1-5, with a tentative D call TRBD1 (5 bases). The CDR3 has 15 residues. V lost 5 bases and J lost 4, with 15 bases in between. CDR1 and CDR2 from the germline V gene are SNHLY and FYNNEI. The CDR3 protein is CASSPIRQFNQPQHF. CDR3 DNA sequence: TGTGCCAGCAGTCCCATCCGACAGTTTAATCAGCCCCAGCATTTT.